This TCR beta chain was recovered during a study of T cell repertoires in cytomegalovirus infection. From germline, CDR1 is SNHLY and CDR2 FYNNEI. The CDR3 sequence is 13 residues long. Deletions cut 0 bases from V and 3 bases from J, with 6 bases between. TCRdb processed the reads anew with MiXCR; each CDR3 protein has one entry. The sample lists 200,000 to 250,000 distinct CDR3 sequences, approximately 24% seen once, with 15% to 20% in the top ten. The sequence was obtained from a human donor in good health (CMV status not recorded). Some clones in this sample may be carry-over from other donors' samples. Sample: CD8+ T cells from PBMCs. This chain links TRBV2 with TRBJ2-7; the D is unclear. CDR3 DNA: TGTGCCAGCAGTGAAGCGGCTCACTACGAGCAGTACTTC. This sequence encodes CASSEAAHYEQYF.